The 17 T cell receptor beta chains below come from one sample, sequenced in a study of blood T cell repertoires in COVID-19. Sequencing was performed with immunoSEQ multiplex PCR; in TCRdb, only in-frame clones are kept and a portion is missing. The sample gives some 130,000 clones, 86% of which show up once; roughly 10% is in the top ten. The sample taken for sequencing was peripheral blood. Receptors originate from an older woman with COVID-19, enrolled during active disease.

On this clone: The same CDR3 also results from other DNA sequences found in this sample. The J gene is TRBJ2-7, the V gene TRBV18; 10 bases are shared with TRBD2. The CDR3 covers 15 residues. Germline lookup yields CDR1 KGHSH and CDR2 LQKENI. The ends lost 2 bases at V and 5 bases at J; junction bases unmatched: 6. The CDR3 loop is CASSPGLAGDHEQYF. In nucleotides, the CDR3 is TGTGCCAGCTCACCAGGGCTAGCGGGGGACCACGAGCAGTACTTC. Full variable domain (missing parts from reference TRBV18 and TRBJ2-7): NAGVMQNPRHLVRRRGQEARLRCSPMKGHSHVYWYRQLPEEGLKFMVYLQKENIIDESGMPKERFSAEFPKEGPSILRIQQVVRGDSAAYFCASSPGLAGDHEQYFGPGTRLTVT.

This clone was observed once. The V gene is TRBV5-1, the J gene TRBJ2-6, with D possibly matching TRBD1 (6 bases). The V end was cut by 5 bases, the J end by 0 bases, with 12 bases between. The CDR3 spans 16 residues. Germline-derived CDR1 and CDR2 are SGHRS and YFSETQ. CDR3 loop: CASSLTRGSGANVLTF. The CDR3 DNA follows: TGCGCCAGCAGTTTGACCAGGGGCTCTGGGGCCAACGTCCTGACTTTC.

The chain carries TRBV18 and TRBJ1-2; tentatively, D is TRBD1 (5 bases). CDR1 is KGHSH and CDR2 is LQKENI in the germline V gene. The CDR3 has 14 amino acids. V lost 2 bases and J 8 bases, leaving 15 bases between the germline ends. The DNA for the CDR3 is TGTGCCAGCTCACCAAGGGAGACGGGGGAAGGCTACACCTTC. Translated, it gives CASSPRETGEGYTF.

The chain combines TRBV30 with TRBJ2-4; 9 nucleotides line up with TRBD2. Unmatched junction bases numbered 3, after V lost 0 bases and J lost 6 bases. Germline V CDR1 and CDR2: GTSNPN, SVGIG (reference sequence). This CDR3 region has 14 residues. The CDR3 reads CAWSVAGGLNIQYF. For the CDR3, the DNA is TGTGCCTGGAGTGTAGCGGGGGGACTAAACATTCAGTACTTC.

This clone is a singleton in its sample. This sequence joins TRBV7-2 and TRBJ2-7, with 8 bases identical to TRBD2. Trimming removed 8 bases from V and 2 bases from J; junction bases left unmatched: 17. The CDR3 extends over 17 amino acids. The germline V gene encodes CDR1 SGHTA and CDR2 FQGNSA. The CDR3 region is CASFLSGARLRAYEQYF. The CDR3, as DNA: TGTGCCAGCTTCCTTAGCGGGGCTCGCCTAAGGGCCTACGAGCAGTACTTC.

The chain combines TRBV12-3 or TRBV12-4 with TRBJ2-5; 9 nucleotides agree with TRBD1. The CDR3 has 13 residues. Trimming took 5 bases from V and 12 from J; bases not matched to a gene: 10. The CDR3 loop reads CASSPRGQGWEYF. DNA for the CDR3: TGTGCCAGCAGTCCAAGGGGACAGGGATGGGAGTACTTC.

This rearrangement joins TRBV10-1 to TRBJ1-6; 8 positions agree with TRBD1. This CDR3 spans 14 amino acids. V gave up 6 bases and J gave up 10 bases; unmatched junction bases: 8. Germline CDR1 and CDR2: WNHNN and SYGVQD (reference sequence). The CDR3 region is CASSPDREKSPLHF. CDR3 in DNA: TGCGCCAGCAGCCCGGACAGGGAGAAATCACCCCTCCACTTT.

J is TRBJ1-5 and V is TRBV28; a weak D match, TRBD1 (5 bases). V was pared by 3 bases and J by 4 bases, with 10 bases between. Germline V gene lookup returns CDR1 MDHEN and CDR2 SYDVKM. This CDR3 comprises 14 residues. Written as DNA, the CDR3 is TGTGCCAGCAGTTTGGGCAGGGTGAATCAGCCCCAGCATTTT. As protein: CASSLGRVNQPQHF.

The table lists this clone with a few counts. V usage is TRBV28 and J usage is TRBJ1-2; 9 bases fit TRBD1. V lost 4 bases, J lost 8 bases, and 23 bases stayed unmatched. The germline gives CDR1 MDHEN, CDR2 SYDVKM. This CDR3 contains 19 residues. The CDR3 loop is CASSSPTTGGIEILWGYTF. The CDR3 coding sequence is TGTGCCAGCAGTTCGCCTACGACAGGGGGGATAGAGATACTATGGGGCTACACCTTC.

The chain couples TRBV7-2 to TRBJ2-1; 9 nucleotides align to TRBD2. With V trimmed by 3 bases and J by 7 bases, 10 bases remained unmatched. CDR3 size: 16 residues. Germline lookup yields CDR1 SGHTA and CDR2 FQGNSA. In nucleotides, the CDR3 is TGTGCCAGCAGCTTCCCATCTGGCGGGGGGGGTAATGAGCAGTTCTTC. Translation gives CASSFPSGGGGNEQFF.

In this sample, this clone turned up once. The V call is TRBV6-5, the J call TRBJ1-1; D gene unclear. The germline gives CDR1 MNHEY, CDR2 SVGAGI. This CDR3 is 12 amino acids long. V was shortened by 8 bases and J by 0 bases, with 7 bases between the two germline ends. The CDR3 DNA is TGTGCCAGCCGGTATCTGAACACTGAAGCTTTCTTT. It is translated as CASRYLNTEAFF.

CDR3 sequence (DNA): TGTGCCAGCAGCCGGGACAGGGTCGCTGGGGCCAACGTCCTGACTTTC. Its protein is CASSRDRVAGANVLTF. The chain recombines TRBV7-2 with TRBJ2-6; 9 bases are a match to TRBD1. The CDR3 covers 16 residues. Germline V gene sequence: CDR1 SGHTA, CDR2 FQGNSA. The V and J ends lost 5 bases and 2 bases, in that order; junction bases with no gene match: 4. Together with reference TRBV7-2 and TRBJ2-6, the CDR3 gives the full variable domain: GAGVSQSPSNKVTEKGKDVELRCDPISGHTALYWYRQSLGQGLEFLIYFQGNSAPDKSGLPSDRFSAERTGGSVSTLTIQRTQQEDSAVYLCASSRDRVAGANVLTFGAGSRLTVL.

The DNA of the CDR3 is TGTGCCAGCAGCTTGGACGTGGGGAGTTACACTGAAGCTTTCTTT. Its protein product is CASSLDVGSYTEAFF. The chain recombines TRBV5-4 with TRBJ1-1; D unresolved. V was shortened by 0 bases and J by 3 bases, with 12 bases between the two germline ends. Germline V lookup: CDR1 SGHNT, CDR2 YYREEE (reference sequence). The CDR3 has 15 amino acids. The variable domain in full, completed from reference TRBV5-4 and TRBJ1-1, reads ETGVTQSPTHLIKTRGQQVTLRCSSQSGHNTVSWYQQALGQGPQFIFQYYREEENGRGNFPPRFSGLQFPNYSSELNVNALELDDSALYLCASSLDVGSYTEAFFGQGTRLTVV.

The V and J genes are TRBV3-1 (or the pseudogene TRBV3-2) and TRBJ2-5, with 7 bases that match TRBD1. This CDR3 is built from 13 residues. Germline CDR1 is LGHDT and CDR2 is YNNKEL (reference sequence). With 11 bases clipped from V and 3 bases from J, the junction kept 9 bases outside the gene matches. CDR3 loop: CAVARDREETQYF. The CDR3 bases are TGTGCCGTCGCCCGAGACAGGGAAGAGACCCAGTACTTC.

This chain links TRBV3-1 (or the pseudogene TRBV3-2) with TRBJ1-2, with TRBD1 matching 7 bases. J was trimmed by 8 bases and V by 4 bases; bases with no gene match: 7. The germline gives CDR1 LGHDT, CDR2 YNNKEL (reference sequence). The CDR3 sequence is 13 residues long. DNA of the CDR3: TGTGCCAGCAGCCCCCGACAGGGTGGCGGCTACACCTTC. Its translation: CASSPRQGGGYTF.

The rearrangement uses TRBV29-1 and TRBJ1-3; 7 bases align to TRBD1. Germline V gene data show CDR1 as SQVTM and CDR2 as ANQGSEA. The V gene end was trimmed by 6 bases and the J gene end by 2 bases; junction bases not matched to a gene: 7. CDR3 length: 14 residues. CDR3 loop: CSVTGETAGNTIYF. DNA of the CDR3: TGCAGCGTAACAGGGGAAACTGCTGGAAACACCATATATTTT.

This clone was seen only once. The V call is TRBV15, the J call TRBJ1-1; D unclear. Deletions cut 1 base from V and 0 bases from J, with 12 bases between. Germline CDR1 and CDR2: LNHNV and YYDKDF (reference sequence). This CDR3 contains 16 residues. CDR3 protein: CATSRGGARMNTEAFF. In nucleotides, the CDR3 is TGTGCCACCAGCAGAGGAGGAGCCCGCATGAACACTGAAGCTTTCTTT.